What follows is one TCR beta chain and its context. Antigen: not known. Germline-derived CDR1 and CDR2 are GTSNPN and SVGIG (reference sequence). V lost 1 base and J lost 10; bases outside the gene matches: 9. The CDR3 spans 15 residues. These data are taken from a study of T cells in localized non-small cell lung cancer. Study-wide findings and caveats: Tumor samples were not multi-region, leaving intratumor heterogeneity unexcluded. A raised T cell density in blood coincided with lengthier overall survival. Uninvolved adjacent lung showed higher T cell clonality than tumor. The study detected a median approximately 50 of the top 100 tumor clones in adjacent lung.

Data came from immunoSEQ multiplex PCR; TCRdb stores just in-frame clones and leaves some out. The sample carries 30,000 or so clones, 70% to 90% recorded once. The rearrangement uses TRBV30 and TRBJ2-1; 11 bases align to TRBD2. The sample was peripheral blood, taken before any cancer treatment. The sequence came from a woman aged 40-69 years with stage I lung adenocarcinoma. The DNA for the CDR3 is TGTGCCTGGAGTGCGGTAGCGGGAGGGCCCGAGGAGCAGTTCTTC. It translates to CAWSAVAGGPEEQFF.